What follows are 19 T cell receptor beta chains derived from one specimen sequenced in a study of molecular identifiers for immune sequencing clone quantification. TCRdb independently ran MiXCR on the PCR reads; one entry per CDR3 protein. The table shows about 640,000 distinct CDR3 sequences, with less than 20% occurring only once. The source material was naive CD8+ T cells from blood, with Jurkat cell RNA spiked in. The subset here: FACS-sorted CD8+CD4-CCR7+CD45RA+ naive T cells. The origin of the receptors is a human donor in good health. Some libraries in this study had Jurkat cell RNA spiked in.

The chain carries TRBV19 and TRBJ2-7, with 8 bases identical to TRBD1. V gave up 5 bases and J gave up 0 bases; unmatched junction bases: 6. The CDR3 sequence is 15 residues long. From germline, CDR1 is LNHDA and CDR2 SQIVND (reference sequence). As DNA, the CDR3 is TGTGCCAGTAGTGTGGGACAGGCCCACTCCTACGAGCAGTACTTC. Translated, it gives CASSVGQAHSYEQYF.

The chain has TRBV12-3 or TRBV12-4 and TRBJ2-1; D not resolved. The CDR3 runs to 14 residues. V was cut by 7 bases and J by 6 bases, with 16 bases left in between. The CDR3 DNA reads TGTGCCAGCACCACAGCGTCAGGACCCAATGAGCAGTTCTTC. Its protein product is CASTTASGPNEQFF.

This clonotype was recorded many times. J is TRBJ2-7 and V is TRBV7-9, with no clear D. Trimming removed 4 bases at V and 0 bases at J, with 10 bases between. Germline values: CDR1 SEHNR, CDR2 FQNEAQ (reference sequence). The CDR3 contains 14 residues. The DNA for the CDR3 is TGTGCCAGCAGCTCCCAGAGAGCCTCCTACGAGCAGTACTTC. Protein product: CASSSQRASYEQYF.

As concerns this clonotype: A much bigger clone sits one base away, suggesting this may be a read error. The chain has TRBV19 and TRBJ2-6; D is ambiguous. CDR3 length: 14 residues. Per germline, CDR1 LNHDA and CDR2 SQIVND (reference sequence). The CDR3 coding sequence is TGTGCCAGTAGCATCTCCTCTGAGGCCAACGTCCTGACTTTC. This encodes CASSISSEANVLTF. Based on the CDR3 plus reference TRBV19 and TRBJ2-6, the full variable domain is DGGITQSPKYLFRKEGQNVTLSCEQNLNHDAMYWYRQDPGQGLRLIYYSQIVNDFQKGDIAEGYSVSREKKESFPLTVTSAQKNPTAFYLCASSISSEANVLTFGAGSRLTVL.

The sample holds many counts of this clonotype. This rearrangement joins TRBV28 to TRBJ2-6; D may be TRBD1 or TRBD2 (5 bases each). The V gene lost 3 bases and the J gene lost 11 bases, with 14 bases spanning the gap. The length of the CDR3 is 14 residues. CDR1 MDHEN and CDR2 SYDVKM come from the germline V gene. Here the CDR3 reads CASSLKGRGHVLTF. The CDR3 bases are TGTGCCAGCAGTTTGAAGGGGCGCGGGCACGTCCTGACTTTC.

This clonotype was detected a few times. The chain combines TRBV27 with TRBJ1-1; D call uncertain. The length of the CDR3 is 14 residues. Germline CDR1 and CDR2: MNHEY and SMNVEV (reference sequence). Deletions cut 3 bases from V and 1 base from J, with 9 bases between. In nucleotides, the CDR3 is TGTGCCAGCAGTTTCTCAGGCAGGAACACTGAAGCTTTCTTT. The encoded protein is CASSFSGRNTEAFF.

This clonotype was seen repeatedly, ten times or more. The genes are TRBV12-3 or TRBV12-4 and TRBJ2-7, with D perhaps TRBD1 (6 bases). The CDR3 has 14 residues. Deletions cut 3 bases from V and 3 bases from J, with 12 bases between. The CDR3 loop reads CASSFSDSYYEQYF. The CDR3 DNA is TGTGCCAGCAGTTTCTCGGACAGCTACTACGAGCAGTACTTC.

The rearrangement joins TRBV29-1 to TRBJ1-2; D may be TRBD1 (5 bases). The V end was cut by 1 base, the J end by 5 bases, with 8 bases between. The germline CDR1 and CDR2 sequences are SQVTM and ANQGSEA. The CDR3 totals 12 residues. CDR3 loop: CSVEGDEYGYTF. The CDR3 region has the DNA TGCAGCGTTGAAGGGGACGAATATGGCTACACCTTC.

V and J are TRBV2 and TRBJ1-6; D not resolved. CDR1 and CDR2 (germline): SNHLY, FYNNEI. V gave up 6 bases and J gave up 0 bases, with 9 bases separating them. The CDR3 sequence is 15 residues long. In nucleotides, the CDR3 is TGTGCCAGCAGGGGCTCGAGCTCCTATAATTCACCCCTCCACTTT. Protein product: CASRGSSSYNSPLHF.

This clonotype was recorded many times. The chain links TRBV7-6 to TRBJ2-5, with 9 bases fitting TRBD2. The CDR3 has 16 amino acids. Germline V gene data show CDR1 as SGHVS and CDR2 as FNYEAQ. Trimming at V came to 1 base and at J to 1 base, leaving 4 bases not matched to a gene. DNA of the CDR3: TGTGCCAGCAGCTTAGTACTAGCGGGCCCCCAAGAGACCCAGTACTTC. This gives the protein CASSLVLAGPQETQYF.

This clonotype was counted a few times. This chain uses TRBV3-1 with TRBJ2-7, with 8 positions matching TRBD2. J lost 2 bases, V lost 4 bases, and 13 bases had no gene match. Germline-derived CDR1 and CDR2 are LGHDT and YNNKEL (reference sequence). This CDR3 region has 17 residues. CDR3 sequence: CASSPPPPSGFTYEQYF. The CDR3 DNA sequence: TGTGCCAGCAGCCCACCCCCACCTAGCGGGTTCACCTACGAGCAGTACTTC.

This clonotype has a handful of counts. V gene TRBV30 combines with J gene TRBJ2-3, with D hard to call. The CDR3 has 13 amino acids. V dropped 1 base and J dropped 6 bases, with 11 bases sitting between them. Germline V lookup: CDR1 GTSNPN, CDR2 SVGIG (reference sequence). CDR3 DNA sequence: TGTGCCTGGAGTGATAGTCATGGGGATACGCAGTATTTT. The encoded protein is CAWSDSHGDTQYF.

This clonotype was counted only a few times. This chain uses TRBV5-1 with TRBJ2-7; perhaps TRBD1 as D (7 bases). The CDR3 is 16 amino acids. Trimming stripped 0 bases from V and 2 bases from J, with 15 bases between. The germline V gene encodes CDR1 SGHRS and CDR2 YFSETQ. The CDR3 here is CASSLGQGEAAYEQYF. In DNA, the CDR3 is TGCGCCAGCAGCTTGGGGCAGGGGGAGGCGGCCTACGAGCAGTACTTC.

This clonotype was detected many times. CDR3 protein: CASSGLVHEQYF. In DNA form, the CDR3 reads TGTGCCAGCAGTGGACTAGTCCACGAGCAGTACTTC. The rearrangement links TRBV7-9 to TRBJ2-7, with 7 bases lining up with TRBD2. The V gene's germline CDR1 is SEHNR and CDR2 FQNEAQ (reference sequence). Trimming took 6 bases from V and 5 from J; bases not matched to a gene: 4. The CDR3 spans 12 residues.

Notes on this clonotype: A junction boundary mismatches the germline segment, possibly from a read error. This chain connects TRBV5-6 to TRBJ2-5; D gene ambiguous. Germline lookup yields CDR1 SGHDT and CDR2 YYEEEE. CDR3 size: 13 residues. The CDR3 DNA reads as TGTACCAGCAGCTTGAGCTGCCAAGAGACCCAGTACTTC. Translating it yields CTSSLSCQETQYF.

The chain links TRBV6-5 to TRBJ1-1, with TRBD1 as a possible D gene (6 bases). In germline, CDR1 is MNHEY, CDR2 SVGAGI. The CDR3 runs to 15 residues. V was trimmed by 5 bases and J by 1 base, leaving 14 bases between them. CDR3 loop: CASSLERTENTEAFF. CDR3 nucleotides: TGTGCCAGCAGTCTCGAAAGGACAGAGAACACTGAAGCTTTCTTT.

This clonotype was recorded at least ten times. The CDR3 DNA reads as TGTGCCAGCAGTTACTCAGACAGGGCGCGCGAGCAGTACTTC. It is translated as CASSYSDRAREQYF. The rearrangement links TRBV6-6 to TRBJ2-7; 7 bases are a match to TRBD1. V shed 0 bases and J 6 bases; nucleotides not matched to a gene: 5. The CDR3 has 14 residues. Germline-derived CDR1 and CDR2 are MNHNY and SVGAGI (reference sequence).

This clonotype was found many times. The DNA of the CDR3 is TGTGCCAGCAGCCGACCGTTTCACTACGGGACAGGGTCCTGGGATACGCAGTATTTT. This encodes CASSRPFHYGTGSWDTQYF. The chain combines TRBV7-2 with TRBJ2-3; 9 positions agree with TRBD1. J gave up 6 bases and V 5 bases, and 21 bases lay outside the gene matches. The length of the CDR3 is 19 residues. Germline loops: CDR1 SGHTA, CDR2 FQGNSA.

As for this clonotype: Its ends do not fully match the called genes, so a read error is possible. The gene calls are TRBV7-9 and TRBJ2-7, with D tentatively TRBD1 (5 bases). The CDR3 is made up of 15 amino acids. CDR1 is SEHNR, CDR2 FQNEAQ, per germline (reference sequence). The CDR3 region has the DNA TGTGCCAGCAGCTTAAGGGGCGCTGGGTCCTACGAGCAGCACTTC. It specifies CASSLRGAGSYEQHF.